A single T cell receptor beta chain is shown here with its context. This clonotype appeared a few times. It has no known antigen specificity. No base quality values were provided; no much bigger clone lies one nucleotide off. This sample was sequenced with an Illumina HiSeq 1500. The public reads were run again by TCRdb, first through fastp at Q25 and then through MiXCR, and only productive beta chains were kept. Every CDR3 protein is listed once, alongside the most common genes and DNA of its rows. Counted in this sample were around 430,000 distinct CDR3 sequences; approximately 42% of them appeared once. The leading ten clones occupy around 45% of the sample. The data derive from a study of T cell repertoires in cytomegalovirus infection (dated by TCRdb to 2018 to 2020). Study-wide context: Alongside well-studied HLA-B-restricted epitopes, the peptide stimulations were aimed at recently identified HLA-C-restricted CMV epitopes, whose presentation resists viral immunomodulation. Because public TCR beta signatures pointed to carriage of CMV infection together with the matching HLA type, the HLA type of each donor mattered for the analysis.

The sample's treatment or condition label, in plain terms: in vitro stimulation with specific CMV peptide epitopes to enrich CMV-specific T cells. Including cysteine and phenylalanine, the CDR3 has 18 amino acids. Only the CDR3 region is kept as DNA, spanning 54 bases read in frame from base 1. The germline V gene supplies CDR1 MNHEY and CDR2 SVGEGT. V ends up 0 bases short and J 1 base short, with an unmatched junction base count of 8. General conclusions and limits of the study: Cumulative frequency of public TCR beta family members discriminated carriers of CMV infection plus the relevant HLA type in this cohort and an independent approximately 350-donor cohort. In the ex vivo response, HLA-C-restricted CMV-specific TCR beta clonotypes were dominant, and in two of eight donors the single most frequent clonotype came from this HLA-C-restricted group.

The material sequenced was cultured PBMCs, taken from culture after CMV antigen stimulation. The rearranged chain carries TRBV6-2 or TRBV6-3 and TRBJ2-3; TRBD2 agrees with 9 junctional bases. The sequence was collected from a human donor in good health (CMV status not recorded). Some clones in this sample may be carry-over from other donors' samples. The CDR3 reads CASSYSTLAGMGTDTQYF. The DNA is TGTGCCAGCAGTTACTCGACCCTAGCGGGGATGGGCACAGATACGCAGTATTTT.